This T cell receptor beta chain was documented in a study of T cell responses to AZD1222 COVID-19 vaccine. Study outcomes and limitations: The number of AZD1222 recipients seropositive at baseline was only 6 or 7. Researchers took repertoire samples only after the peak T cell response had come.

Concerning this clone itself: No antigen is known for it.

The assay was immunoSEQ multiplex PCR, and TCRdb's table has in-frame clones only and misses some. The repertoire consists of 150,000 or so clones, with less than 95% occurring once and the leading ten covering about 0.6%. The source material was peripheral blood, sampled on day 0 of AZD1222 vaccination. The sequence was obtained from an adult in good health.

The CDR3 region has the DNA TGTGCCAGCAGCTTAACCAGCGGGAGTGGGAATGAGCAGTTCTTC. Its protein is CASSLTSGSGNEQFF. The chain links TRBV7-3 to TRBJ2-1, with TRBD2 matching over 8 bases. CDR1 and CDR2 (germline): SGHTA, FQGTGA. The CDR3 extends over 15 amino acids. V lost 0 bases to trimming and J lost 7 bases; unmatched junction nucleotides: 5.